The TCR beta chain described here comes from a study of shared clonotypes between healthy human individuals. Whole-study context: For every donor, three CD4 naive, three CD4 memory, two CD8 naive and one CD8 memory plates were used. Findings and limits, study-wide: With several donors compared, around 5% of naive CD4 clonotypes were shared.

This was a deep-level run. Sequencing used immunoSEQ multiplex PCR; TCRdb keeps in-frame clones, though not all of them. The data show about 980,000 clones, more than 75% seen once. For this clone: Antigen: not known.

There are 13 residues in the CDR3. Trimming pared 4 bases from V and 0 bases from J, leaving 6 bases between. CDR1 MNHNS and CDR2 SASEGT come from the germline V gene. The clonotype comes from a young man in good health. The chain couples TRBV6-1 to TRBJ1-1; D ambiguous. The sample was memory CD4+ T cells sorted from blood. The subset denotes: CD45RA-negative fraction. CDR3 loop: CASSVGMNTEAFF. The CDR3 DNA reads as TGTGCCAGCAGTGTGGGGATGAACACTGAAGCTTTCTTT.